This TCR beta chain appears in the sequencing data of a study of cytomegalovirus exposure and HLA in healthy donors. Germline V lookup: CDR1 SGDLS, CDR2 YYNGEE. Trimming stripped 0 bases from V and 1 base from J, with 6 bases between. The CDR3 spans 14 residues. The PCR used 60 Vbeta and 13 Jbeta primers. Here immunoSEQ multiplex PCR was the method, and the copy in TCRdb shows in-frame clones only, minus some. The sample lists 90,000 to 150,000 clones; less than 85% were seen once. The receptor's source is a man aged 50 to 60 in good health and CMV-seropositive. Sample: PBMCs. The chain is built from TRBV9 and TRBJ2-3; the D gene is possibly TRBD1 (6 bases). CDR3 nucleotide sequence: TGTGCCAGCAGCGTAGGGACAGGCACAGATACGCAGTATTTT. The encoded protein is CASSVGTGTDTQYF.